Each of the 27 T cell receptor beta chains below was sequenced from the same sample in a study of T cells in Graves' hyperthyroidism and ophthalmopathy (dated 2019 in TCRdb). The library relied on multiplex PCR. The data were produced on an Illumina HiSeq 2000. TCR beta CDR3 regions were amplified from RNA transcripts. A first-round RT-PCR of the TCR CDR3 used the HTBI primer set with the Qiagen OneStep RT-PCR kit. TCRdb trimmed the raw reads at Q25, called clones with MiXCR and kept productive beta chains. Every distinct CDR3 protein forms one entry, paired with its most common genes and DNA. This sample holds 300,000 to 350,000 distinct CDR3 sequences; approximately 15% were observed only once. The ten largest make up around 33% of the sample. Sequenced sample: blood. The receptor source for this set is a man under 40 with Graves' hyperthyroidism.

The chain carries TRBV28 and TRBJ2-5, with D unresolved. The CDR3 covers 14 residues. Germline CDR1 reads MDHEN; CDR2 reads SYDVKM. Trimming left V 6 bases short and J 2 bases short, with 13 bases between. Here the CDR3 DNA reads TGTGCCAGCAGGGAGATAGTTGGGCAAGAGACCCAGTACTTC. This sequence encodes CASREIVGQETQYF.

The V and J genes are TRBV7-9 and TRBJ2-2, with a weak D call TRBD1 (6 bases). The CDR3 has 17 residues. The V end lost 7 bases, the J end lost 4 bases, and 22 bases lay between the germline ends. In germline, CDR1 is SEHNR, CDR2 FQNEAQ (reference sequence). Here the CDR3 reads CASTPEYGRGSTGELFF. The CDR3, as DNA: TGTGCCAGCACCCCAGAGTACGGCAGGGGCAGCACCGGGGAGCTGTTTTTT.

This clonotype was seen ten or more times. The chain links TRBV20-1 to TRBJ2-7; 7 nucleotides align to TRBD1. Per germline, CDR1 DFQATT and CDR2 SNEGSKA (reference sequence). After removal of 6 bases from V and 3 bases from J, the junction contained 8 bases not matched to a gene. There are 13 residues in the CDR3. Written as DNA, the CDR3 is TGCAGTGCCCTTGGACAGGACAGCTACGAGCAGTACTTC. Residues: CSALGQDSYEQYF.

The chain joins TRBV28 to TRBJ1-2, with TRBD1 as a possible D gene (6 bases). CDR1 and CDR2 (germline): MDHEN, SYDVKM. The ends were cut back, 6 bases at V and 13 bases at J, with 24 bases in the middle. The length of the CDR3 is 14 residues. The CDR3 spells CASSLGGTAGGATF. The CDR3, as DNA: TGTGCCAGCAGCTTAGGGGGGACGGCCGGTGGGGCCACCTTC.

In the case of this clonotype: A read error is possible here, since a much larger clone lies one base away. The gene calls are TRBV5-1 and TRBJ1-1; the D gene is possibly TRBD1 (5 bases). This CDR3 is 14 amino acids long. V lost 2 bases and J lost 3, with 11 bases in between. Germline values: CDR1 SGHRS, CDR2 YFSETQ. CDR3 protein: CASSFVRVDTEAFF. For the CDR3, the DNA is TGCGCCAGCAGCTTTGTCAGGGTTGACACTGAAGCTTTCTTT.

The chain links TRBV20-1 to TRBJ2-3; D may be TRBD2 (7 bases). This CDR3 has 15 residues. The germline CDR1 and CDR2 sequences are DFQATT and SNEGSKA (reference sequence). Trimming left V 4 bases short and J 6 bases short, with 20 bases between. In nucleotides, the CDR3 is TGCAGTGCTATCCAGGGGAGGGTTGGGGCTGATACGCAGTATTTT. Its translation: CSAIQGRVGADTQYF.

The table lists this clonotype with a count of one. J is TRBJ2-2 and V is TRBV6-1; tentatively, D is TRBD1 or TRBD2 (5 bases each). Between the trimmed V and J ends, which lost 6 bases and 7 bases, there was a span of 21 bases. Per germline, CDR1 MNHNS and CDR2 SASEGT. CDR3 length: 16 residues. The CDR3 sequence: CASSSGTKYPIGELFF. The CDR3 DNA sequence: TGTGCCAGCAGCTCCGGGACCAAGTACCCCATCGGGGAGCTGTTTTTT.

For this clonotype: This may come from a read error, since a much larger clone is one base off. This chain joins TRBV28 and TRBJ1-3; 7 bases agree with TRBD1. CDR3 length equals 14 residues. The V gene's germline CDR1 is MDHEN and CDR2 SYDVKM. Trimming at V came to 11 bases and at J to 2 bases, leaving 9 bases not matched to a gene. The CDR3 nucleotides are TGTGCCGGACAGACAGGGCCCCCTGGAAACACCATATATTTT. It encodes CAGQTGPPGNTIYF.

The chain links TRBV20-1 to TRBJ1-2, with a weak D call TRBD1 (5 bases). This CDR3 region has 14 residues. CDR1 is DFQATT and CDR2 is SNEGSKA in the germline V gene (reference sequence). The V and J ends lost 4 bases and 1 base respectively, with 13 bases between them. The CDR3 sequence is CSAKWTSFNYGYTF. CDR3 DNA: TGCAGTGCTAAGTGGACATCTTTTAACTATGGCTACACCTTC.

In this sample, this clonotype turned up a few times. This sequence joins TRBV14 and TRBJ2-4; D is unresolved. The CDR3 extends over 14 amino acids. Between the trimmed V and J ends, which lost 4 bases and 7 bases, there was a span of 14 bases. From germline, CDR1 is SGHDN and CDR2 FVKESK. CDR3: CASSPEFRSNIQYF. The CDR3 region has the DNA TGTGCCAGCAGCCCAGAGTTCAGGTCGAACATTCAGTACTTC.

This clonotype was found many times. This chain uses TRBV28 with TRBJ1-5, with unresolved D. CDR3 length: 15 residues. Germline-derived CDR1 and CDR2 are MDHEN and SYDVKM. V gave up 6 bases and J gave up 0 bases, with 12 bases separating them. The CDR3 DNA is TGTGCCAGCAGAGACAACAGCCTTAGCAATCAGCCCCAGCATTTT. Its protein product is CASRDNSLSNQPQHF.

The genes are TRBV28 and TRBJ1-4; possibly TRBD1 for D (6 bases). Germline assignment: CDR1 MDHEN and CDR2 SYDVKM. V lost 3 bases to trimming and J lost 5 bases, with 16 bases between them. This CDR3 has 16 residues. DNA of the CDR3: TGTGCCAGCAGTTTTTTGCCGACAGGCCTAAATGAAAAACTGTTTTTT. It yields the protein CASSFLPTGLNEKLFF.

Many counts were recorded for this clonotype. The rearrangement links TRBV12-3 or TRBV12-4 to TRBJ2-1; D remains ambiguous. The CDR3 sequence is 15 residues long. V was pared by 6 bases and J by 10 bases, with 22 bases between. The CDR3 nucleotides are TGTGCCAGCAGGCAAACTAACCAACCCAATCGCGAGCAGTTCTTC. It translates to CASRQTNQPNREQFF.

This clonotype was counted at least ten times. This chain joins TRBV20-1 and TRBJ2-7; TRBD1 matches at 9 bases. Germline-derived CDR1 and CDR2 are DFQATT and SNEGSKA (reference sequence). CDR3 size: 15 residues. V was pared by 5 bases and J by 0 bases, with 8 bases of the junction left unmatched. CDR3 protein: CSAPGQGSSSYEQYF. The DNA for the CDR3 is TGCAGTGCTCCGGGACAGGGCTCAAGCTCCTACGAGCAGTACTTC.

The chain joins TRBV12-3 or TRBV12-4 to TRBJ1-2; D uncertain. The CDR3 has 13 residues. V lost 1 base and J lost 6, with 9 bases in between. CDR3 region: CASSLGARNGYTF. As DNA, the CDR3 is TGTGCCAGCAGTTTAGGGGCCCGGAATGGCTACACCTTC.

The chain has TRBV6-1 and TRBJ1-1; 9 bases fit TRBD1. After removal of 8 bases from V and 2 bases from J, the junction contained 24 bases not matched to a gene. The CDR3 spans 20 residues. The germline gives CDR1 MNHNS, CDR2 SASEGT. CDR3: CASSLLGAQWTGAYNTEAFF. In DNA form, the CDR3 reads TGTGCCAGCTCTTTGCTGGGGGCCCAATGGACAGGGGCCTATAACACTGAAGCTTTCTTT.

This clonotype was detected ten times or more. Here the CDR3 DNA reads TGTGCCTGGAGTGTAACGGCTAGCGGGAGAGGGAGTGAGCAGTTCTTC. It yields the protein CAWSVTASGRGSEQFF. The V gene is TRBV30, the J gene TRBJ2-1, with TRBD2 matching 10 bases. With 0 bases clipped from V and 9 bases from J, the junction kept 11 bases outside the gene matches. Germline CDR1 GTSNPN, CDR2 SVGIG (reference sequence). The CDR3 runs to 16 residues.

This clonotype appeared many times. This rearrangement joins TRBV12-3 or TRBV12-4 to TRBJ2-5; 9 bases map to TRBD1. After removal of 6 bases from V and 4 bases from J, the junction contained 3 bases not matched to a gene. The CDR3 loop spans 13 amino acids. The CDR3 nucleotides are TGTGCCAGCAGCCCACAGGGGGCAGAGACCCAGTACTTC. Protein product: CASSPQGAETQYF.

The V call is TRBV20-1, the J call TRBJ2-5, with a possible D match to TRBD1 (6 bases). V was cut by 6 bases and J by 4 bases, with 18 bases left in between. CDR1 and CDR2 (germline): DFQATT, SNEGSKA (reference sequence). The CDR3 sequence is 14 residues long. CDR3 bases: TGCAGTGCCGTCGTGATCCCCAGGGGAGAGACCCAGTACTTC. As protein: CSAVVIPRGETQYF.

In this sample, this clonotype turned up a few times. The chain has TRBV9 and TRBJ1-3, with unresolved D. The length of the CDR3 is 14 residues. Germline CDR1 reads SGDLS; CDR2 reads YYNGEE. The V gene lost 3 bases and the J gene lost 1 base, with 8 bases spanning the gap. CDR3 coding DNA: TGTGCCAGCAGCGCCTTGGGGTCTGGAAACACCATATATTTT. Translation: CASSALGSGNTIYF. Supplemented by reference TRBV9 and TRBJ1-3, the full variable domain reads DSGVTQTPKHLITATGQRVTLRCSPRSGDLSVYWYQQSLDQGLQFLIQYYNGEERAKGNILERFSAQQFPDLHSELNLSSLELGDSALYFCASSALGSGNTIYFGEGSWLTVV.

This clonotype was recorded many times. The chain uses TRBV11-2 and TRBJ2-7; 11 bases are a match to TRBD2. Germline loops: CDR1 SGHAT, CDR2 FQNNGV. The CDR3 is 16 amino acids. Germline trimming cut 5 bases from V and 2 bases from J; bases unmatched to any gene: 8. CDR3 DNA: TGTGCCAGCAGCGGGCGGACTAGCGGGCACACCTACGAGCAGTACTTC. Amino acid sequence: CASSGRTSGHTYEQYF. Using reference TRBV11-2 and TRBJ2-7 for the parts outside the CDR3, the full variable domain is EAGVAQSPRYKIIEKRQSVAFWCNPISGHATLYWYQQILGQGPKLLIQFQNNGVVDDSQLPKDRFSAERLKGVDSTLKIQPAKLEDSAVYLCASSGRTSGHTYEQYFGPGTRLTVT.

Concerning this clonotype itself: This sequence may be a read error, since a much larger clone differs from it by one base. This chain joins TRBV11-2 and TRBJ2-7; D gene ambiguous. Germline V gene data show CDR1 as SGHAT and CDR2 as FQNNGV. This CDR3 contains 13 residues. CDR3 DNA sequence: TGTGTCAGCAGCTTATCCCTCTCTGGCGAGCAGTACTTC. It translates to CVSSLSLSGEQYF.

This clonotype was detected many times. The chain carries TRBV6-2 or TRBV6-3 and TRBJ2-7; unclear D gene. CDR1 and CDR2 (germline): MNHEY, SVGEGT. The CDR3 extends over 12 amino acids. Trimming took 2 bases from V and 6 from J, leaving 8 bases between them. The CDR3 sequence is CASSYGAGEQYF. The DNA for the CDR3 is TGTGCCAGCAGTTACGGAGCAGGCGAGCAGTACTTC.

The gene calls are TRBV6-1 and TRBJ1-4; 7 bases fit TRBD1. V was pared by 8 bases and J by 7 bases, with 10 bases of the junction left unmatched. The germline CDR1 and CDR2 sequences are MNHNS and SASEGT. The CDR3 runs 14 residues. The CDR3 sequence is CASVWTGSVEKLFF. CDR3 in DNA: TGTGCCAGCGTGTGGACAGGTTCGGTTGAAAAACTGTTTTTT.

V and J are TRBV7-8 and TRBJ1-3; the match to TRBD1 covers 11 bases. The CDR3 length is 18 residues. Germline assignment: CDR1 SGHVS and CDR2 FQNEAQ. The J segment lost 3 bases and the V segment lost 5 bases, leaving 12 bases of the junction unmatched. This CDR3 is CASSPFRTGGNVGNTIYF. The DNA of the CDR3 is TGTGCCAGCAGCCCATTCAGGACAGGGGGCAACGTTGGAAACACCATATATTTT.

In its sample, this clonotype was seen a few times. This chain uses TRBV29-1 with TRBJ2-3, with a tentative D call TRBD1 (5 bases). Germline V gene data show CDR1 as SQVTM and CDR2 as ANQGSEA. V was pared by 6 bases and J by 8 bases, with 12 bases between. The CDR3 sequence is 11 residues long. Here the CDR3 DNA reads TGCAGCGTCATGGATGGGGCTACGCAGTATTTT. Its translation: CSVMDGATQYF.

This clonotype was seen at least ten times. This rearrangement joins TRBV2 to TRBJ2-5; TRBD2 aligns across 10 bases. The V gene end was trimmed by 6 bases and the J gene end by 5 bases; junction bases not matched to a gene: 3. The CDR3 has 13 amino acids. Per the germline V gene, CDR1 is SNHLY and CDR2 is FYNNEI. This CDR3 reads CASSGTSEETQYF. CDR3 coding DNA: TGTGCCAGCAGCGGGACTAGCGAGGAGACCCAGTACTTC.